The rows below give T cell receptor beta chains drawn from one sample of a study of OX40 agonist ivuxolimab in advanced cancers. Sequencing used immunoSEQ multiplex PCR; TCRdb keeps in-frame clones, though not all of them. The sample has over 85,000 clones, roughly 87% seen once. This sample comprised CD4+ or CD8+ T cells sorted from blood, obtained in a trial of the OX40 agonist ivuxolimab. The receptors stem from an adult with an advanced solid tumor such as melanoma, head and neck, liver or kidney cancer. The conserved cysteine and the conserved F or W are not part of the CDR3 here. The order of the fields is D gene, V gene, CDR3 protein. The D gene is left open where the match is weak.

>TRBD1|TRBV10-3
ATSSGQGGDEQY
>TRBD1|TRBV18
ASSPRDRGWELVDEKLF
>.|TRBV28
ASSLLRGEQY
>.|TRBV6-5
ASLPGLNTEAF
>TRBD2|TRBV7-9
ASSLGLRPSGRDDEQF
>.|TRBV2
ASSGPGQGYGYT
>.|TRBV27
ASSLWGSGANVLT
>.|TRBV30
AWSVEGIYNEQF
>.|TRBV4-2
ASSQGSRTAEKLF
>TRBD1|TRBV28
ASSGPGQGDYGYT
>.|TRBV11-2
ASSSDRVTTQY
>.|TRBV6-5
ASSYDRSRSGNTIY
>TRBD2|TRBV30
AWAPGFFSGAYEQY
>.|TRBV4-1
ASSQGQGTPYEQY
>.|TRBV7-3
ASSLKVRQINEKLF
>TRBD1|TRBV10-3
AIRDDREEAF
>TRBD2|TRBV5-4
ASSPGGGRAGTDTQY
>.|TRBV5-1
ASSPDLALGTDTQY
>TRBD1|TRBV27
ASSLPGQGQY
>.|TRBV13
ASSLGPASGSLRFMNTEAF
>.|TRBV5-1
ASSSGMTSNTDTQY
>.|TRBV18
ASSPRQGTNTEAF
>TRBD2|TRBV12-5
ASGLSGLEQF
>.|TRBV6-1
ASSRRGDYGYT
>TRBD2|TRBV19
ASSIGTSGAYEQY
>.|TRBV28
ASSSRTENTEAF
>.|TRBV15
ATSRATGHADTQY
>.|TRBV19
ASAPQNTEAF